This T cell receptor beta chain was sequenced during a study of circulating CD8 cells and anti-PD-1 response in melanoma. Study results and limitations: Published repertoire comparisons used only baseline and M1 samples from a small cohort with few responders.

This clonotype qualifies as medium-sized. Its matching antigen is unknown. TCR libraries were prepared from roughly 15 ng of total RNA with the QIAseq Immune Repertoire TCR panel. TCRdb used MiXCR to reprocess the reads, holding one entry per CDR3 protein. There are some 2,000 distinct CDR3 sequences in the sample; 6% to 6.5% occur only once, and 3% lies in the top ten. This CDR3 has 12 amino acids. The J segment lost 5 bases and the V segment lost 6 bases, leaving 5 bases of the junction unmatched. CDR1 is SQVTM and CDR2 is ANQGSEA in the germline V gene. From live CD3+CD8+TCRalphabeta+ cells, four PD-1 and/or TIGIT subsets were sorted.

Sequenced material: CD8+ T cells from PBMCs, taken at baseline or after one month of anti-PD-1 therapy (not recorded which). This rearrangement joins TRBV29-1 to TRBJ2-7; 9 bases fit TRBD1. This clonotype was sampled from a human donor with melanoma. The CDR3 DNA sequence: TGCAGCGTGAATGGACAGGGGAACGAGCAGTACTTC. This encodes CSVNGQGNEQYF.